A selection of T cell receptor beta chains follows, all from one sample in a study of T cells in Graves' hyperthyroidism and ophthalmopathy. TCRdb re-called the multiplex PCR reads through MiXCR, storing one row per CDR3 protein. The table has about 640,000 distinct CDR3 sequences, roughly 20% seen once. The sample taken for sequencing was blood. These receptors were obtained from a man aged 30-40 years with Graves' ophthalmopathy. CDR3s include the opening cysteine and the closing phenylalanine or tryptophan. The D gene is left open where the match is weak. A row's size may be missing; if present it is once, few, many or a size class.

TRBD2,TRBV20-1,TRBJ2-3,few,TGCAGTGGTCGTGCGGGAGCTGTAGATACGCAGTATTTT,CSGRAGAVDTQYF
TRBD2,TRBV20-1,TRBJ2-7,few,TGCAGTGCTAGAGCTTCCGGGACTAGCGGGAGGAACTCCTACGAGCAGTACTTC,CSARASGTSGRNSYEQYF
TRBD1,TRBV6-1,TRBJ1-5,few,TGTGCCAGCAGTTCCCTCGGCATCGGGACAGATCAGCCCCAGCATTTT,CASSSLGIGTDQPQHF
TRBD2,TRBV5-1,TRBJ2-5,-,TGCGCCAGCGGCCGATGGACTAGCGGGAACCAAGAGACCCAGTACTTC,CASGRWTSGNQETQYF
-,TRBV7-8,TRBJ2-3,-,TGTGCCAGCAGCTCGGGCACAAATACGCAGTATTTT,CASSSGTNTQYF
-,TRBV30,TRBJ2-1,few,TGTGCCTGGAGTATCCAACCCCGCTCCCACAATGAGCAGTTCTTC,CAWSIQPRSHNEQFF
-,TRBV24-1,TRBJ2-1,few,TGTGCCACCAGTGATACCCGGGGACTCCTGAGCTCCTACAATGAGCAGTTCTTC,CATSDTRGLLSSYNEQFF
-,TRBV6-2/TRBV6-3,TRBJ2-7,-,TGTGCCACCCGACAGGAGTCTCGCTACGAGCAGTACTTC,CATRQESRYEQYF
TRBD1,TRBV30,TRBJ2-2,many,TGTGCCTGGAGGGGACAGGGTCTCGGGGAGCTGTTTTTT,CAWRGQGLGELFF
-,TRBV15,TRBJ2-2,few,TGTGCCACCAGCCAGGACAGCTCGAACACCGGGGAGCTGTTTTTT,CATSQDSSNTGELFF
TRBD1,TRBV6-2/TRBV6-3,TRBJ2-4,few,TGTGCCAGCAGTTACTCTGAGACAGGGGGGAACATTCAGTACTTC,CASSYSETGGNIQYF
-,TRBV20-1,TRBJ2-2,few,TGCAGTGCTAGAGGACCTGCGAACACCGGGGAGCTGTTTTTT,CSARGPANTGELFF
TRBD1,TRBV7-9,TRBJ1-5,few,TGTGCCAGCAGCTTAGTCTTACGGGGCAGGGGGTTAGATCAGCCCCAGCATTTT,CASSLVLRGRGLDQPQHF
-,TRBV6-1,TRBJ1-1,-,TGTGCCAGCAGTGAAGGGACAGCCGCTCCCATGAACACTGAAGCTTTCTTT,CASSEGTAAPMNTEAFF
TRBD2,TRBV27,TRBJ2-1,-,TGTGCCAGCAGTTTAGCGGGAGTTCCCTCCTACAATGAGCAGTTCTTC,CASSLAGVPSYNEQFF
-,TRBV28,TRBJ2-3,-,TGTGCCAGCAAGGGACTTACTTCTAGCACAGATACGCAGTATTTT,CASKGLTSSTDTQYF
-,TRBV20-1,TRBJ2-4,-,TGCAGTGCTAGCGAATTCTCCGGGGCGACAGGTGACAAAAACATTCAGTACTTC,CSASEFSGATGDKNIQYF
-,TRBV12-5,TRBJ2-7,-,TGTGCTAGTGGTTTGGCACAGGCCCGGGACCGAGTACGCTACGAGCAGTACTTC,CASGLAQARDRVRYEQYF
-,TRBV6-1,TRBJ2-6,-,TGTGCCAGCATACTGGGGCCCTCTGACCGGGCCAACGTCCTGACTTTC,CASILGPSDRANVLTF
-,TRBV6-1,TRBJ2-2,few,TGTGCCAGCATCACCGTGGACGGTTACACCGGGGAGCTGTTTTTT,CASITVDGYTGELFF
TRBD2,TRBV5-1,TRBJ2-1,few,TGTGCCAGCAGCTTGAGGGCAACGGGAGGGCCTGTCGATGAGCAGTTCTTC,CASSLRATGGPVDEQFF
-,TRBV5-1,TRBJ1-5,-,TGCGCCAGCAGCTTGGGCGGACAGAATCAGCCCCAGCATTTT,CASSLGGQNQPQHF
TRBD1,TRBV5-1,TRBJ2-3,few,TGCGCCAGCAAAATCGTCAGGGGGCCGGGTACGCAGTATTTT,CASKIVRGPGTQYF
-,TRBV30,TRBJ2-5,-,TGTGCCTGGAGTGTACCGCGACAGACACAAGAGACCCAGTACTTC,CAWSVPRQTQETQYF
-,TRBV28,TRBJ1-2,many,TGTGCCAGCGACAGAAAATCTAACTATGGCTACACCTTC,CASDRKSNYGYTF
TRBD1,TRBV6-1,TRBJ2-5,few,TGTGCCAGCACTAGGCCCGGGACAGTCCAAGAGACCCAGTACTTC,CASTRPGTVQETQYF
-,TRBV5-1,TRBJ2-7,many,TGCGCCAGCAGCCAAAAAGCCGGATCTGTCTCCTACGAGCAGTACTTC,CASSQKAGSVSYEQYF
TRBD2,TRBV6-1,TRBJ2-1,many,TGTGCCAGCAGTGAAATGCTAGCGGGAGCGGGGTCCTACAATGAGCAGTTCTTC,CASSEMLAGAGSYNEQFF
TRBD2,TRBV20-1,TRBJ2-2,once,TGCAGTGCTTGGACTAGCGGGAGGAACACCGGGGAGCTGTTTTTT,CSAWTSGRNTGELFF
-,TRBV2,TRBJ1-1,-,TGTGCCAGCAGGCTCCGGGACGTAAAGGGTAACACTGAAGCTTTCTTT,CASRLRDVKGNTEAFF
TRBD1,TRBV30,TRBJ2-7,-,TGTGCCTGGGCCGGACAGGCGACCCCCTGGCACGAGCAGTACTTC,CAWAGQATPWHEQYF
-,TRBV29-1,TRBJ2-1,few,TGCAGCGTTGCGCGACAGAGCTACAATGAGCAGTTCTTC,CSVARQSYNEQFF